These 27 T cell receptor beta chains were sequenced from one sample in a study of CXCR3-negative and CXCR3-positive naive CD8 T cells. General observations from the study: In CXCR3-positive naive cells, the TRB CDR3s were more hydrophobic than in CXCR3-negative naive cells.

UMI labels and 5' RACE were used to prepare the TRB cDNA libraries. From its re-call of the 5' RACE reads, TCRdb lists each CDR3 protein once, without DNA. This table lists approximately 120,000 distinct CDR3 sequences. Their antigen targets remain unknown. The sequenced sample consisted of naive CXCR3+ CD8+ T cells from blood. The subset: CD45RO-CCR7+CD27+CD95- naive CD8+ T cells expressing CXCR3 (TNR3+). The receptors originated from a human donor in good health. Some clones in this sample may be carry-over from other donors' samples.

The gene calls are TRBV7-9 and TRBJ1-1; with no DNA, the TCRdb D assignment of TRBD1 cannot be verified. CDR1 is SEHNR and CDR2 is FQNEAQ in the germline V gene (reference sequence). CDR3 length: 15 amino acids. CDR3 in amino acids: CASSLATGQNTEAFF.

J is TRBJ2-7 and V is TRBV7-9; TCRdb returns TRBD2, unconfirmable since there is no DNA. CDR3 length: 14 amino acids. Per the germline V gene, CDR1 is SEHNR and CDR2 is FQNEAQ (reference sequence). The CDR3 sequence is CASSGGSGGAEQYF.

This chain uses TRBV27 with TRBJ2-6; TCRdb gives TRBD1 as the D gene, but with no DNA this cannot be confirmed. The germline CDR1 and CDR2 sequences are MNHEY and SMNVEV (reference sequence). The CDR3 spans 15 residues. The chain's CDR3 is CASSPGYSGANVLTF.

CDR3: CASTTASSYNEQFF. The chain is built from TRBV7-2 and TRBJ2-1. The CDR3 sequence is 14 residues long. The germline gives CDR1 SGHTA, CDR2 FQGNSA.

The V gene is TRBV13, the J gene TRBJ2-7; TCRdb calls TRBD1, which cannot be checked without DNA. CDR3 length equals 15 residues. Per germline, CDR1 PRHDT and CDR2 FYEKMQ (reference sequence). CDR3: CASSHRSGNPYEQYF. Looking up the rest from reference TRBV13 and TRBJ2-7 gives the full variable domain: AAGVIQSPRHLIKEKRETATLKCYPIPRHDTVYWYQQGPGQDPQFLISFYEKMQSDKGSIPDRFSAQQFSDYHSELNMSSLELGDSALYFCASSHRSGNPYEQYFGPGTRLTVT.

The chain uses TRBV5-1 and TRBJ2-3; TCRdb designates TRBD2, a call that cannot be tested without DNA. The CDR3 runs 15 residues. The V gene's germline CDR1 is SGHRS and CDR2 YFSETQ. CDR3 region: CASSLGGLAGDTQYF.

The chain uses TRBV29-1 and TRBJ2-2. This CDR3 has 12 residues. CDR1 and CDR2 from the germline V gene are SQVTM and ANQGSEA. CDR3 sequence reads: CSVLLGTGELFF.

The V gene is TRBV12-3 or TRBV12-4, the J gene TRBJ2-2; absent DNA, TCRdb's TRBD2 call cannot be checked. The CDR3 is made up of 16 amino acids. The CDR3 sequence: CASSFGAVRNTGELFF.

The rearrangement uses TRBV15 and TRBJ2-5; TCRdb picks TRBD1, but there is no DNA to check that call. Germline-derived CDR1 and CDR2 are LNHNV and YYDKDF (reference sequence). This CDR3 comprises 16 residues. The CDR3 protein is CATSRDLGREKETQYF.

The gene calls are TRBV7-3 and TRBJ2-3; TCRdb's D call of TRBD1 is untestable without DNA. The CDR3 extends over 14 amino acids. CDR1 and CDR2 from the germline V gene are SGHTA and FQGTGA. Here the CDR3 reads CASSSGQSTDTQYF.

The J gene is TRBJ2-7, the V gene TRBV9; the TRBD1 assignment by TCRdb is unverifiable without DNA. Germline values: CDR1 SGDLS, CDR2 YYNGEE. The CDR3 sequence is 16 residues long. CDR3 loop: CASSVAGNLLSYEQYF.

V gene TRBV20-1 combines with J gene TRBJ2-7; TCRdb lists TRBD1, though no DNA is available to test this call. CDR3 length: 15 residues. In germline, CDR1 is DFQATT, CDR2 SNEGSKA (reference sequence). Here the CDR3 reads CSARDPGQGIHEQYF.

The chain links TRBV28 to TRBJ2-7; TCRdb indicates TRBD1, and absent DNA this call remains unverified. The germline V gene has CDR1 MDHEN and CDR2 SYDVKM. CDR3 size: 15 residues. CDR3 residues: CASSFRGSLAYEQYF.

This chain links TRBV20-1 with TRBJ2-7; absent DNA, TCRdb's TRBD2 call cannot be checked. The CDR3 runs 16 residues. Germline V gene data show CDR1 as DFQATT and CDR2 as SNEGSKA (reference sequence). CDR3 sequence: CSARDLGLAGEGEQYF.

The chain combines TRBV7-3 with TRBJ2-1; the TCRdb call, TRBD2, lacks DNA for checking. The length of the CDR3 is 19 residues. CDR1 and CDR2 from the germline V gene are SGHTA and FQGTGA. The CDR3 protein is CASSFRGLAGGPNYNEQFF.

The chain joins TRBV28 to TRBJ2-1; TCRdb's D call of TRBD1 is untestable without DNA. The CDR3 is 15 residues long. Germline V CDR1 and CDR2: MDHEN, SYDVKM. Here the CDR3 reads CASSLFQGQGYEQFF.

The chain links TRBV4-3 to TRBJ1-4; TCRdb's D gene call, TRBD1, goes unchecked for lack of DNA. The CDR3 sequence is 16 residues long. Germline-derived CDR1 and CDR2 are LGHNA and YSLEER. The CDR3 loop reads CASSPDRVGTNEKLFF.

The gene calls are TRBV12-3 or TRBV12-4 and TRBJ2-7; TCRdb selects TRBD2, and the lack of DNA leaves this call unchecked. The CDR3 length is 16 residues. CDR3 in amino acids: CASSPDRASGTYEQYF.

The J gene is TRBJ1-1, the V gene TRBV28. Germline V gene sequence: CDR1 MDHEN, CDR2 SYDVKM. CDR3 length equals 16 residues. The chain's CDR3 is CASSRSSGRMNTEAFF.

This chain joins TRBV11-2 and TRBJ2-1; TCRdb gives TRBD1 as the D gene, but with no DNA this cannot be confirmed. This CDR3 is built from 13 residues. Germline V gene sequence: CDR1 SGHAT, CDR2 FQNNGV. The CDR3 here is CASSFGGADEQFF.

V gene TRBV6-5 combines with J gene TRBJ2-3; TCRdb picks TRBD1, but there is no DNA to check that call. This CDR3 region has 14 residues. CDR1 is MNHEY, CDR2 SVGAGI, per germline. The CDR3 here is CASSSPGGADTQYF.

V usage is TRBV13 and J usage is TRBJ2-1; no DNA is available, so the TRBD1 call from TCRdb remains unchecked. This CDR3 comprises 16 residues. Per germline, CDR1 PRHDT and CDR2 FYEKMQ (reference sequence). CDR3 protein: CASSLEPQGAHNEQFF. Combining the CDR3 with reference TRBV13 and TRBJ2-1 gives the whole variable domain AAGVIQSPRHLIKEKRETATLKCYPIPRHDTVYWYQQGPGQDPQFLISFYEKMQSDKGSIPDRFSAQQFSDYHSELNMSSLELGDSALYFCASSLEPQGAHNEQFFGPGTRLTVL.

The V call is TRBV29-1, the J call TRBJ2-7; the D call from TCRdb, TRBD1, cannot be confirmed without DNA. This CDR3 comprises 14 residues. Germline V gene data show CDR1 as SQVTM and CDR2 as ANQGSEA. CDR3 region: CSVEWGDSPYEQYF.

The V call is TRBV20-1, the J call TRBJ2-5. This CDR3 comprises 13 residues. Germline loops: CDR1 DFQATT, CDR2 SNEGSKA (reference sequence). The CDR3 is CSARFRFQETQYF.

This chain uses TRBV7-9 with TRBJ2-3; TCRdb's D call, TRBD2, is unchecked because there is no DNA. Per the germline V gene, CDR1 is SEHNR and CDR2 is FQNEAQ (reference sequence). The CDR3 consists of 16 residues. The CDR3 region is CASSGRDSPHADTQYF.

The rearrangement links TRBV6-2 or TRBV6-3 to TRBJ2-2; the TCRdb call, TRBD2, lacks DNA for checking. The CDR3 totals 16 residues. Germline V CDR1 and CDR2: MNHEY, SVGEGT. This CDR3 reads CASSSPGLGSGGELFF.

The chain is built from TRBV7-9 and TRBJ2-2; with no DNA, the TCRdb D assignment of TRBD2 cannot be verified. Germline-derived CDR1 and CDR2 are SEHNR and FQNEAQ (reference sequence). The CDR3 is 17 residues long. CDR3 loop: CASSLAGRLANTGELFF.